A single sample gave rise to the 13 T cell receptor beta chains below, sequenced in a study of PD-1 blockade in mismatch repair-deficient tumors. TCRdb's table, derived via immunoSEQ multiplex PCR, lists solely in-frame clones and lacks some. The table includes fewer than 20,000 clones, more than 65% detected once. Sequences were derived from PBMCs, sampled 4 weeks after starting pembrolizumab. The receptors originated from an adult with mismatch repair-deficient cancer.

V is TRBV5-1 and J is TRBJ2-1, with D hard to call. The CDR3 spans 14 residues. In germline, CDR1 is SGHRS, CDR2 YFSETQ. The ends were cut back, 3 bases at V and 3 bases at J, with 10 bases in the middle. In nucleotides, the CDR3 is TGCGCCAGCAGCTCGAGTAGTTTCTACAATGAGCAGTTCTTC. Its protein product is CASSSSSFYNEQFF. Drawing the rest from reference TRBV5-1 and TRBJ2-1, the complete variable domain is KAGVTQTPRYLIKTRGQQVTLSCSPISGHRSVSWYQQTPGQGLQFLFEYFSETQRNKGNFPGRFSGRQFSNSRSEMNVSTLELGDSALYLCASSSSSFYNEQFFGPGTRLTVL.

This clone was seen a handful of times. The genes are TRBV29-1 and TRBJ2-7; 13 bases match TRBD2. The CDR3 runs to 14 residues. J lost 4 bases, V lost 6 bases, and 6 bases had no gene match. Germline assignment: CDR1 SQVTM and CDR2 ANQGSEA. CDR3 sequence (DNA): TGCAGCGTCACTAGCGGGAGGGCCGGATACGAGCAGTACTTC. Its protein is CSVTSGRAGYEQYF.

The CDR3 DNA follows: TGTGCCAGCAGCAAACAGGGGTTGCGAACTGAAGCTTTCTTT. It encodes CASSKQGLRTEAFF. This sequence joins TRBV6-5 and TRBJ1-1, with 7 bases identical to TRBD1. J gave up 5 bases and V 6 bases, and 9 bases lay outside the gene matches. This CDR3 comprises 14 residues. The germline CDR1 and CDR2 sequences are MNHEY and SVGAGI.

The CDR3: CASGLVLMTGLFNTEAFF. CDR3 DNA sequence: TGTGCTAGTGGTTTGGTACTAATGACAGGGCTCTTCAACACTGAAGCTTTCTTT. The V gene is TRBV12-5, the J gene TRBJ1-1; the match to TRBD1 covers 7 bases. V trimming: 0 bases; J trimming: 2 bases; junction bases outside the gene matches: 12. CDR1 and CDR2 (germline): LGHNT, FRNRAP. The CDR3 is 18 amino acids.

The CDR3: CASSLLTGIFPGNTIYF. Here the CDR3 DNA reads TGTGCCAGCAGCTTATTAACAGGGATCTTCCCTGGAAACACCATATATTTT. This chain joins TRBV7-9 and TRBJ1-3; D might be TRBD1 (6 bases). This CDR3 has 17 residues. Deletions cut 2 bases from V and 2 bases from J, with 16 bases between. CDR1 SEHNR and CDR2 FQNEAQ come from the germline V gene (reference sequence).

This clone was detected only a few times. The chain carries TRBV30 and TRBJ2-3, with 9 bases matching TRBD1. The trim removed 3 bases at V and 2 bases at J, leaving 9 bases unmatched. From germline, CDR1 is GTSNPN and CDR2 SVGIG (reference sequence). This CDR3 comprises 16 residues. CDR3 loop: CAWRPDRGIITDTQYF. In DNA, the CDR3 is TGTGCCTGGAGGCCGGACAGGGGCATCATCACAGATACGCAGTATTTT.

The chain has TRBV30 and TRBJ1-2; 7 bases are shared with TRBD1. The J segment lost 4 bases and the V segment lost 5 bases, leaving 7 bases of the junction unmatched. CDR3 length: 13 residues. CDR1 and CDR2 (germline): GTSNPN, SVGIG (reference sequence). Here the CDR3 reads CAWARQGFYGYTF. For the CDR3, the DNA is TGTGCCTGGGCGAGACAGGGCTTCTATGGCTACACCTTC.

The chain has TRBV11-2 and TRBJ2-1, with TRBD2 identical over 9 bases. CDR1 and CDR2 (germline): SGHAT, FQNNGV. Trimming at V came to 4 bases and at J to 3 bases, leaving 1 base not matched to a gene. This CDR3 is 14 amino acids long. DNA for the CDR3: TGTGCCAGCAGCTCGACTAGCGGCTACAATGAGCAGTTCTTC. Residues: CASSSTSGYNEQFF.

J is TRBJ2-3 and V is TRBV6-4; 8 bases are shared with TRBD1. Unmatched junction bases numbered 9, after V lost 5 bases and J lost 8 bases. The CDR3 consists of 14 residues. CDR1 is MRHNA and CDR2 is SNTAGT in the germline V gene. The DNA for the CDR3 is TGTGCCAGCAGTACAACACAGGGGGGCGGTACGCAGTATTTT. This encodes CASSTTQGGGTQYF.

This clone turned up a few times. This rearrangement joins TRBV5-4 to TRBJ2-7, with D hard to call. V lost 0 bases and J 5 bases, leaving 12 bases between the germline ends. Looked up from germline, CDR1 is SGHNT and CDR2 is YYREEE (reference sequence). The CDR3 is made up of 14 amino acids. Written as DNA, the CDR3 is TGTGCCAGCAGCTTGGCCGGTACGTCCAACGAGCAGTACTTC. Translation gives CASSLAGTSNEQYF.

The gene calls are TRBV2 and TRBJ2-2; TRBD1 matches at 7 bases. The CDR3 runs to 15 residues. The V gene's germline CDR1 is SNHLY and CDR2 FYNNEI. V was clipped by 4 bases and J by 4 bases; unmatched bases: 6. CDR3 region: CASSVNRGPTGELFF. The CDR3 bases are TGTGCCAGCAGTGTCAACAGGGGACCCACCGGGGAGCTGTTTTTT.

V usage is TRBV28 and J usage is TRBJ2-5, with TRBD2 identical over 7 bases. The DNA end is a closer match to TRBJ2-7, so the J assignment may be wrong. The germline gives CDR1 MDHEN, CDR2 SYDVKM. The CDR3 has 15 amino acids. CDR3 sequence reads: CASSSPRLATYEQYF. The CDR3 bases are TGTGCCAGCAGTAGCCCACGACTAGCAACCTACGAGCAGTACTTC.

J is TRBJ2-7 and V is TRBV28; D not resolved. The length of the CDR3 is 12 residues. V gave up 2 bases and J gave up 7 bases, with 9 bases separating them. CDR1 MDHEN and CDR2 SYDVKM come from the germline V gene. The chain's CDR3 is CASSLSAWEQYF. The CDR3, as DNA: TGTGCCAGCAGTTTAAGCGCCTGGGAGCAGTACTTC.